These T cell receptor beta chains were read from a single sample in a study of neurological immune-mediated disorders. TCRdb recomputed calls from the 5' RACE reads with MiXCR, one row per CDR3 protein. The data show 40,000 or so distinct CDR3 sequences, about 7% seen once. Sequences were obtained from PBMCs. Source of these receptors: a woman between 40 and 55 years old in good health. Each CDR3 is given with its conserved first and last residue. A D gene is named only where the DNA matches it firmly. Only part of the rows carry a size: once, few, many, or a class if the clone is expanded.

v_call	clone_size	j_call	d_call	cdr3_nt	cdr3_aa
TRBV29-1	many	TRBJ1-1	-	TGCAGCGTTGAATCGGTATTAAACGGTGCGGCTTTCTTT	CSVESVLNGAAFF
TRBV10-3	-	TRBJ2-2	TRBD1	TGTGCCATCAGTCCAGGGGGCGTTAACACCGGGGAGCTGTTTTTT	CAISPGGVNTGELFF
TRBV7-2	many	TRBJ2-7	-	TGTGCCAGCAGTACCACCAGCTCCTACGAGCAGTACTTC	CASSTTSSYEQYF
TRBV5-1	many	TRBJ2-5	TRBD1	TGCGCCAGCAGCCCCCTCGGACAGGGTCAAGAGACCCAGTACTTC	CASSPLGQGQETQYF
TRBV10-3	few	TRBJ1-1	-	TGTGCCATCAAACGGGAGTTGAACACTGAAGCTTTCTTT	CAIKRELNTEAFF
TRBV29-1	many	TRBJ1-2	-	TGCAGCGTTGACGCGGCGGCTAGCTACACCTTC	CSVDAAASYTF
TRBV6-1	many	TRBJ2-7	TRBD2	TGTGCCAGCAGGGGACTAGCCGGGGAGCAGTACTTC	CASRGLAGEQYF
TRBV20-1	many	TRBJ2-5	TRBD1	TGCAGTGCTAGAGGTCCAGACAGGGTACAGACCCAGTACTTC	CSARGPDRVQTQYF
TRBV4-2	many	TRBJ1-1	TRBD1	TGTGCCAGCAGCCAACTCCCGAGGGGGCGATTAACTGAAGCTTTCTTT	CASSQLPRGRLTEAFF
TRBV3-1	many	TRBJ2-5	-	TGTGCCAGCAGAGCGGGCCCAAGGGAGACCCAGTACTTC	CASRAGPRETQYF
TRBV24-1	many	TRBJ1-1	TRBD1	TGTGCCACCAGTGGAGGACAGGGGAACACTGAAGCTTTCTTT	CATSGGQGNTEAFF
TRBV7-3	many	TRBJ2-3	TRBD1	TGTGCCAGCAGCTTAACGGGACAGTCTTCCACAGATACGCAGTATTTT	CASSLTGQSSTDTQYF
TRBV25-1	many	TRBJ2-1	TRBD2	TGTGCCAGCAGGGAAGGACTAGCGGGGTTCAATGAGCAGTTCTTC	CASREGLAGFNEQFF
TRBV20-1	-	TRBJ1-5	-	TGCAGTGCTACAGGGAGCAATCAGCCCCAGCATTTT	CSATGSNQPQHF
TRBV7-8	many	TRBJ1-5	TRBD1	TGTGCCAGCAGCTCCTTTCGGCCAGGGGGAAGGAGCCAGCCCCAGCATTTT	CASSSFRPGGRSQPQHF
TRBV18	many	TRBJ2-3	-	TGTGCCAGCTCACGGGGACTGGTGGATACGCAGTATTTT	CASSRGLVDTQYF
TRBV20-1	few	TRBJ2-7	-	TGCAGTGCTAGACGCGGGGACTACGAGCAGTACTTC	CSARRGDYEQYF
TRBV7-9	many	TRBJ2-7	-	TGTGCCAGCAGCCCGCCGGACAGTTCCTACGAGCAGTACTTC	CASSPPDSSYEQYF
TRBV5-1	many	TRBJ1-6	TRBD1	TGCGCCAGCAGGCTTAAAACAGGGGAAAATTCACCCCTCCACTTT	CASRLKTGENSPLHF
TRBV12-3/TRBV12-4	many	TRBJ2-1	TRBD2	TGTGCCAGCAGTTTATCGGGATTTGGGGGGGCCTACAATGAGCAGTTCTTC	CASSLSGFGGAYNEQFF
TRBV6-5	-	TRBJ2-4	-	TGTGCCAGCACTAACTCCGGGCTGGCCGGAGGGCTTTACTTC	CASTNSGLAGGLYF
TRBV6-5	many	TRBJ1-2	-	TGTGCCAGCACCCGCGGGGGCTCCTCTAACTATGGCTACACCTTC	CASTRGGSSNYGYTF
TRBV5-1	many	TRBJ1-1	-	TGCGCCAGCAGCTTGGGTGGCAGGAACACTGAAGCTTTCTTT	CASSLGGRNTEAFF
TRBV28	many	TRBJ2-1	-	TGTGCCAGCAGTTTACAACAGCTCCACAATGAGCAGTTCTTC	CASSLQQLHNEQFF
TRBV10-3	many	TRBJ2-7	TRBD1	TGTGCCATCGGGACAGGGGACGCCTACGAGCAGTACTTC	CAIGTGDAYEQYF
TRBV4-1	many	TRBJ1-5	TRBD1	TGCGCCAGCAGCCAAGAAGTAGGGACAGGGGGACAGCCCCAGCATTTT	CASSQEVGTGGQPQHF
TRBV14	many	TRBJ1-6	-	TGTGCCAGCAGCCAAGATATCGGAACACCCCTCCACTTT	CASSQDIGTPLHF
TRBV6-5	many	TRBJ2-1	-	TGTGCCAGCAGTTTCCGAGCCATGAGCTCCTACAATGAGCAGTTCTTC	CASSFRAMSSYNEQFF
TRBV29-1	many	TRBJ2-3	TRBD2	TGCAGCGTGACCGGGACTAACACAGATACGCAGTATTTT	CSVTGTNTDTQYF
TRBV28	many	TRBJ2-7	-	TGTGCCAGCAAAGTAATTGGTTGGGGCGAGCAGTACTTC	CASKVIGWGEQYF
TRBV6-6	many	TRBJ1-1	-	TGTGCCAGCAGCTTCGCTAGGGGCACTGAAGCTTTCTTT	CASSFARGTEAFF
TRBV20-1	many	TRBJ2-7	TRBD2	TGCAGTGCCGCCGGTCTAGCGGGAGACTACGAGCAGTACTTC	CSAAGLAGDYEQYF
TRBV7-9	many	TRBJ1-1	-	TGTGCCAGCAGCTTTGCAGACAGGACTGAAGCTTTCTTT	CASSFADRTEAFF
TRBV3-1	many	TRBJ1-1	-	TGTGCCAGCAGCCTCCTGACCGGGGTAGCTTTCTTT	CASSLLTGVAFF
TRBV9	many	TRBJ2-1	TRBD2	TGTGCCAGCAGCGTAGCCGGCGGGGGGGTGTCCTACAATGAGCAGTTCTTC	CASSVAGGGVSYNEQFF
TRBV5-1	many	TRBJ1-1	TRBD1	TGCGCCAGCAGCCCGACAGGGTACGAAGCTTTCTTT	CASSPTGYEAFF
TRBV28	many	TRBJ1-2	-	TGTGCCAGCAGTCGCGGACAGAGGGGCTACACCTTC	CASSRGQRGYTF
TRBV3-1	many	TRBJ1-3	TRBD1	TGTGCCAGCAGCCACGGGCCAGGGGGATTTAACTCTGGAAACACCATATATTTT	CASSHGPGGFNSGNTIYF
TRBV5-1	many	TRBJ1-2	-	TGCGCCAGCAGCCCTAATACAGGGACACATGGCTACACCTTC	CASSPNTGTHGYTF
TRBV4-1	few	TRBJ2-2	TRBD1	TGCGCCAGCAGCGACAGGGGCTCGAACACCGGGGAGCTGTTTTTT	CASSDRGSNTGELFF
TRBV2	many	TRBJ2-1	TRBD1	TGTGCCAGCAGTGTGTTCCCCCGACAGGGTGCCGATGAGCAGTTCTTC	CASSVFPRQGADEQFF
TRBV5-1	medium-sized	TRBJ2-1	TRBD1	TGCGCCAGCAGCTTGGTCCCGGACAGGGACAATGAGCAGTTCTTC	CASSLVPDRDNEQFF
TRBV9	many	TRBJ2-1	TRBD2	TGTGCCAGCAGCGTAGGGGGGAACGGGAGGGTCAATGAGCAGTTCTTC	CASSVGGNGRVNEQFF
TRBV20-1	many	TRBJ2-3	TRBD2	TGCAGTGCTAGGGGACTAGCGGGAGGTTGGACCGCTGGAGATACGCAGTATTTT	CSARGLAGGWTAGDTQYF
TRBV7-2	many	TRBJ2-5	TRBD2	TGTGCCAGCAGTCTCGGACTAGTGGAGACCCAGTACTTC	CASSLGLVETQYF
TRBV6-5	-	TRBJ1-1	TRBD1	TGCGTCAGCAGTTACCGGACAGGGGGCAGGGACACTGAAGCTTTCTTT	CVSSYRTGGRDTEAFF
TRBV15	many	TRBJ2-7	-	TGTGCCACCAGCAGCCCGAGCGGATACGAGCAGTACTTC	CATSSPSGYEQYF
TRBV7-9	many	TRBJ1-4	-	TGTGCCAGCAGCGAAAACCGCGCCTTTAATGAAAAACTGTTTTTT	CASSENRAFNEKLFF
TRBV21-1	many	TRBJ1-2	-	TGTGCCAGCACCCTCCGATCTGGACAGGGGGCGTCTGGCTACACCTTC	CASTLRSGQGASGYTF
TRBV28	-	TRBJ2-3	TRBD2	TGTGCCAGCAGTTTGGTAGCGGGGGGACGCACAGATACGCAGTATTTT	CASSLVAGGRTDTQYF
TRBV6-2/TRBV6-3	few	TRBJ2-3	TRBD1	TGTGCCAGCAGTCGAGGGGGCGTAGCGACAGATACGCAGTATTTT	CASSRGGVATDTQYF
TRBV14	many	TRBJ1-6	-	TGTGCCAGCAGCCAAGGTTCAAGATACAATTCACCCCTCCACTTT	CASSQGSRYNSPLHF